The rows below give T cell receptor beta chains drawn from one sample of a study of radiotherapy plus CTLA-4 blockade in lung cancer. The data were produced by immunoSEQ multiplex PCR, yet TCRdb's version contains in-frame clones alone and is incomplete. The sample includes roughly 50,000 clones, 80% to 85% of them seen just once. The sample consisted of peripheral blood, taken from a patient treated with radiotherapy plus ipilimumab. The receptors shown here come from a human donor with non-small cell lung cancer who had stable disease on radiotherapy plus ipilimumab. CDR3s leave out the opening cysteine and the closing phenylalanine or tryptophan. D genes are given only for firm matches. For some rows the clone size is stated as once, few or many, or as a class when expanded; others skip it.

D gene: NA
V gene: TRBV11-3
clone size: once
CDR3 protein: ASSLGGTQYNEQF

D gene: TRBD1
V gene: TRBV27
clone size: once
CDR3 protein: ASRRQDRVEQY

D gene: NA
V gene: TRBV6-1
clone size: NA
CDR3 protein: ASKVSGGTTGELF

D gene: NA
V gene: TRBV28
clone size: NA
CDR3 protein: ASSPRRGSSGNTIY

D gene: TRBD1
V gene: TRBV19
clone size: NA
CDR3 protein: ASSTVPGQRLPYSDQPQH

D gene: TRBD2
V gene: TRBV5-1
clone size: NA
CDR3 protein: ASSLWGAGGKQY

D gene: NA
V gene: TRBV6-5
clone size: once
CDR3 protein: ASSYSRQGQETQY

D gene: NA
V gene: TRBV11-1
clone size: NA
CDR3 protein: ASSDPSSAFYGYT

D gene: TRBD2
V gene: TRBV7-2
clone size: NA
CDR3 protein: ASSLWTSGRGGTDTQY

D gene: TRBD2
V gene: TRBV11-2
clone size: NA
CDR3 protein: ASSRERETTDTQY

D gene: TRBD1
V gene: TRBV5-1
clone size: NA
CDR3 protein: ASSPGQDYGYT

D gene: NA
V gene: TRBV10-3
clone size: NA
CDR3 protein: AISDPGAGQPPYEQY

D gene: NA
V gene: TRBV4-1
clone size: NA
CDR3 protein: ASSQDSRDQPQH

D gene: TRBD1
V gene: TRBV5-1
clone size: NA
CDR3 protein: ASSLGRDRVTGELF

D gene: TRBD1
V gene: TRBV28
clone size: few
CDR3 protein: ASSLGQGPRKLF

D gene: NA
V gene: TRBV7-2
clone size: NA
CDR3 protein: ASSRSGRTDTQY

D gene: TRBD2
V gene: TRBV25-1
clone size: NA
CDR3 protein: ASSAGGGYEQY

D gene: NA
V gene: TRBV20-1
clone size: NA
CDR3 protein: SALKGEKLF

D gene: NA
V gene: TRBV6-7
clone size: NA
CDR3 protein: ASKSRNTEAF

D gene: NA
V gene: TRBV19
clone size: NA
CDR3 protein: ATNPDSGTEAF

D gene: NA
V gene: TRBV5-1
clone size: NA
CDR3 protein: ASRLGEANTIY

D gene: NA
V gene: TRBV28
clone size: NA
CDR3 protein: ASRRTGSSYEQY

D gene: TRBD2
V gene: TRBV6-6
clone size: once
CDR3 protein: ASSRDYNTGELF

D gene: NA
V gene: TRBV12-1
clone size: NA
CDR3 protein: ASSALQGTREQY

D gene: NA
V gene: TRBV27
clone size: NA
CDR3 protein: ASSSGEADKNIQY